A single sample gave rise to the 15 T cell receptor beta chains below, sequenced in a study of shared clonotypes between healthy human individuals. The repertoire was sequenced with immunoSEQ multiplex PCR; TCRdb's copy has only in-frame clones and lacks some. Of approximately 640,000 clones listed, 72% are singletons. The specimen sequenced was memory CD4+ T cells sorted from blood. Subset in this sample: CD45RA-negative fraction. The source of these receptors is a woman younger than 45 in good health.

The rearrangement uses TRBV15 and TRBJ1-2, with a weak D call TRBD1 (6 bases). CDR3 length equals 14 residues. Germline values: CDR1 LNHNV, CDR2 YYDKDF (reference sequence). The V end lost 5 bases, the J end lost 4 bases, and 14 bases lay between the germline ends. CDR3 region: CATSFRGAGYGYTF. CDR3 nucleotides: TGTGCCACCAGCTTTCGGGGGGCGGGCTATGGCTACACCTTC.

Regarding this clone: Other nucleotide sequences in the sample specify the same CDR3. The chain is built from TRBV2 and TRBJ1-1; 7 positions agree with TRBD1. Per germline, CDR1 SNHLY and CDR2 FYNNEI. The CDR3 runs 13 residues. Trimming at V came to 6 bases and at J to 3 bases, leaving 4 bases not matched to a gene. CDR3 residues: CASRVTGDTEAFF. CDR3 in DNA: TGTGCCAGCAGGGTAACAGGGGACACTGAAGCTTTCTTT. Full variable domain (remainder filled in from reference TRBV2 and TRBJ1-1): EPEVTQTPSHQVTQMGQEVILRCVPISNHLYFYWYRQILGQKVEFLVSFYNNEISEKSEIFDDQFSVERPDGSNFTLKIRSTKLEDSAMYFCASRVTGDTEAFFGQGTRLTVV.

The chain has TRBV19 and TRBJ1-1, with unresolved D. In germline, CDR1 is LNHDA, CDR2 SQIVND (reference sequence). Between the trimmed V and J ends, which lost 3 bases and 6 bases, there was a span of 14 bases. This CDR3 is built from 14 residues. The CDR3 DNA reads TGTGCCAGTAGTATGGGTACAGAAGTTTCTGAAGCTTTCTTT. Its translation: CASSMGTEVSEAFF.

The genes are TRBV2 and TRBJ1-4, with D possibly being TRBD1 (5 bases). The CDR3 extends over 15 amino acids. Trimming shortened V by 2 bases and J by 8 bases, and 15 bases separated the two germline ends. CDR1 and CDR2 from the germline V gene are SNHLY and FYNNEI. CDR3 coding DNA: TGTGCCAGCAGTGAACTCCAGGGAGGGGCCGAAAAACTGTTTTTT. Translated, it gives CASSELQGGAEKLFF.

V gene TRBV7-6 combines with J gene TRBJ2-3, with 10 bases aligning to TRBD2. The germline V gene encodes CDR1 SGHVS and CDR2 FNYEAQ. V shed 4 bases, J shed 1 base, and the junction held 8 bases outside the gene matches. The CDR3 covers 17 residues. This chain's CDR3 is CASSYRLAGGGTDTQYF. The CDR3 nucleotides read TGTGCCAGCAGCTACCGACTAGCGGGTGGGGGCACAGATACGCAGTATTTT.

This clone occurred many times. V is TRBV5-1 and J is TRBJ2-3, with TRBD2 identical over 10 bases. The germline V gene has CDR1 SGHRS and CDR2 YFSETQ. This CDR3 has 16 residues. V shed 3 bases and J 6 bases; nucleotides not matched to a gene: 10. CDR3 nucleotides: TGCGCCAGCAGCTCCCCCTCAGCGGGAGGGACGGATACGCAGTATTTT. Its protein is CASSSPSAGGTDTQYF.

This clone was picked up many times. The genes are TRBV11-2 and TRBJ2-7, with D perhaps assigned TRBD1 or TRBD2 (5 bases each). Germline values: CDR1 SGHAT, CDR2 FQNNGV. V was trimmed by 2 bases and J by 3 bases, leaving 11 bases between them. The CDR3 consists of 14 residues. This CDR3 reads CASSLTSQGYEQYF. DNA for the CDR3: TGTGCCAGCAGCTTAACTAGTCAGGGCTACGAGCAGTACTTC.

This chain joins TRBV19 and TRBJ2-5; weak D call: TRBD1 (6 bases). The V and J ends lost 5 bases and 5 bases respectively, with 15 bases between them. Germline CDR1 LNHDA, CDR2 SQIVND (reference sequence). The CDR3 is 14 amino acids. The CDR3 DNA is TGTGCCAGTAGTCCGGGACACACGGGGGAGACCCAGTACTTC. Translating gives CASSPGHTGETQYF.

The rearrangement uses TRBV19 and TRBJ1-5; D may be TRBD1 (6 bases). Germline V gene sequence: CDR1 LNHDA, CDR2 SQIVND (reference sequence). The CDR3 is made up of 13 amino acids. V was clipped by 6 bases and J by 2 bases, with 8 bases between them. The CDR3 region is CASRRQGNQPQHF. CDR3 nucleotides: TGTGCCAGTAGAAGACAGGGCAATCAGCCCCAGCATTTT.

CDR3 protein: CASTVGDRAHEQYF. DNA for the CDR3: TGTGCCAGCACCGTAGGGGACAGGGCTCACGAGCAGTACTTC. The chain employs TRBV28 and TRBJ2-7; TRBD1 matches at 9 bases. This CDR3 is 14 amino acids long. Germline V gives CDR1 MDHEN, CDR2 SYDVKM. After removal of 7 bases from V and 5 bases from J, the junction contained 9 bases not matched to a gene.

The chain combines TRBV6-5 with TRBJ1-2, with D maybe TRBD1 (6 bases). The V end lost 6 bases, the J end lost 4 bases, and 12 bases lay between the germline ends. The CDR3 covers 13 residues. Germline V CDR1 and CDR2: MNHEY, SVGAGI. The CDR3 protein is CASRSTGTYGYTF. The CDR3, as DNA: TGTGCCAGCAGGTCCACAGGGACCTATGGCTACACCTTC.

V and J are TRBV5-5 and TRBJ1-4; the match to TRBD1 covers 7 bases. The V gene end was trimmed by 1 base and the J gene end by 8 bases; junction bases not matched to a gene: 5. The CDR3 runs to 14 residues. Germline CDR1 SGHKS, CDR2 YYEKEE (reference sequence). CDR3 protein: CASSLTGESEKLFF. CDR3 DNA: TGTGCCAGCAGCTTGACAGGGGAGAGCGAAAAACTGTTTTTT.

The CDR3 region has the DNA TGTGCCAGCAGCTTAGGAGCGGGAAGATACAATGAGCAGTTCTTC. Residues: CASSLGAGRYNEQFF. The chain has TRBV7-8 and TRBJ2-1; 7 bases align to TRBD2. After removal of 1 base from V and 4 bases from J, the junction contained 4 bases not matched to a gene. This CDR3 region has 15 residues. Germline CDR1 SGHVS, CDR2 FQNEAQ.

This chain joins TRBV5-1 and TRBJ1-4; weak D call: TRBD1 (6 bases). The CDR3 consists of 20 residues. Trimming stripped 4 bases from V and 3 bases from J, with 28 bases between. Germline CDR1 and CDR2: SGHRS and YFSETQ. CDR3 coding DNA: TGCGCCAGCAGCCTAGATACACTAAGACAGGCTGCGGGGCCTAATGAAAAACTGTTTTTT. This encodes CASSLDTLRQAAGPNEKLFF.

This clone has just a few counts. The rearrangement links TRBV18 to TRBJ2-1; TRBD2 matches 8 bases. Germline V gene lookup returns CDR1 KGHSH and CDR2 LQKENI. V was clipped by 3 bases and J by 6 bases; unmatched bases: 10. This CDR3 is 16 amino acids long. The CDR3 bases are TGTGCCAGCTCACCCCCTCTTGGCAGCGGGAGCAATGAGCAGTTCTTC. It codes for CASSPPLGSGSNEQFF.